This TCR beta chain was recovered during a study of response to subunit inactivated influenza vaccine. The V end was cut by 6 bases, the J end by 3 bases, with 9 bases between. Germline V gives CDR1 SNHLY, CDR2 FYNNEI. The CDR3 runs to 13 residues. TCRdb fed the RT-PCR reads into MiXCR, producing one record per CDR3 protein. The sample lists around 200,000 distinct CDR3 sequences, about 9.3% occurring once. This chain uses TRBV2 with TRBJ2-1; D possibly corresponds to TRBD1 (6 bases). The source material was non-naive T cells sorted from PBMCs, sampled on the day of vaccination. The clonotype originates from a man aged 45 to 65 who received an inactivated influenza vaccine. DNA for the CDR3: TGTGCCAGCAGCCGGACAGTCTACAATGAGCAGTTCTTC. It yields the protein CASSRTVYNEQFF.